This T cell receptor (beta chain) derives from a study of tumor and adjacent non-tumor tissue in lung cancer. Study in general: On average, productive TCRbeta reads reached some 4.4 million per sample. Findings and caveats of the study: Shorter survival was associated with higher TCR diversity in tumors.

Three rounds of nested PCR, following a modified ARM-PCR protocol, produced the TCRbeta library. One entry per CDR3 protein, called by TCRdb with MiXCR from the multiplex PCR reads. This repertoire shows 60,000 to 95,000 distinct CDR3 sequences, over 75% found once; its top ten account for about an eighth. Regarding this clonotype: Its cognate antigen is unknown. An end of the junction differs from the germline gene, which may be a read error.

Germline V gene lookup returns CDR1 MGHRA and CDR2 YSYEKL. CDR3 length: 16 residues. No cell sorting was done before RNA was extracted from the tissue. Specimen: lung tumor tissue. The clonotype was recovered from a woman in her forties or fifties with non-small cell lung cancer. V usage is TRBV4-1 and J usage is TRBJ1-5; a weak D match, TRBD1 (5 bases). CDR3 nucleotides: TGCGCCAGTAGCCAAGAACAGGCCCATAGCAGTCCGCCCCAGCATTTT. Its translation is CASSQEQAHSSPPQHF.